This is a list of T cell receptor beta chains from one sample in a study of CD8 T cells in ankylosing spondylitis. Each CDR3 protein is one row after TCRdb ran MiXCR on the 5' RACE reads. Here the sample spans 700,000 to 1,000,000 distinct CDR3 sequences, about an eighth being singletons. The sequenced sample was blood, either unsorted or a sorted T cell fraction (not recorded which). All receptors derive from a male donor with ankylosing spondylitis. CDR3s include the opening cysteine and the closing phenylalanine or tryptophan. Fields, in order: J gene, clone size, V gene, D gene, CDR3 DNA, CDR3 protein. D genes are given only for firm matches. Size values are once, few and many counts, or a class for expanded clones, and some rows have none.

j_call: TRBJ2-7; clone_size: -; v_call: TRBV20-1; d_call: -; cdr3_nt: TGCAGTGCTCGTAGGACCTTCGAGCAGTACTTC; cdr3_aa: CSARRTFEQYF
j_call: TRBJ2-1; clone_size: -; v_call: TRBV12-3/TRBV12-4; d_call: -; cdr3_nt: TGTGCCAGCAGTTTAGGGGCCCTGCGGGATGAGCAGTTCTTC; cdr3_aa: CASSLGALRDEQFF
j_call: TRBJ2-5; clone_size: few; v_call: TRBV28; d_call: TRBD2; cdr3_nt: TGTGCCAGCAGTTTAGAGGGACTAGCGGGGACCCAAGAGACCCAGTACTTC; cdr3_aa: CASSLEGLAGTQETQYF
j_call: TRBJ2-3; clone_size: few; v_call: TRBV13; d_call: -; cdr3_nt: TGTGCCAGCAGCTTAGGCGACCGTCGCCATACGCAGTATTTT; cdr3_aa: CASSLGDRRHTQYF
j_call: TRBJ2-7; clone_size: once; v_call: TRBV4-1; d_call: TRBD1; cdr3_nt: TGCGCCAGCAGCCAAGTTACCGGGACAGGGGGCTACGAGCAGTACTTC; cdr3_aa: CASSQVTGTGGYEQYF
j_call: TRBJ1-1; clone_size: -; v_call: TRBV7-2; d_call: -; cdr3_nt: TGTGCCAGCAGCACCGGGACCACCCGGGGGACTGAAGCTTTCTTT; cdr3_aa: CASSTGTTRGTEAFF
j_call: TRBJ1-6; clone_size: few; v_call: TRBV18; d_call: -; cdr3_nt: TGTGCCAGCTCACCTAGACCCGGTCAAGTAAATTCACCCCTCCACTTT; cdr3_aa: CASSPRPGQVNSPLHF
j_call: TRBJ1-2; clone_size: -; v_call: TRBV6-2/TRBV6-3; d_call: -; cdr3_nt: TGTGCCAGCAGTTACTTGGACTATGGCTACACCTTC; cdr3_aa: CASSYLDYGYTF
j_call: TRBJ1-2; clone_size: few; v_call: TRBV6-6; d_call: -; cdr3_nt: TGTGCCAGCGGATTAGTTGGGGGCTACACCTTC; cdr3_aa: CASGLVGGYTF
j_call: TRBJ2-5; clone_size: few; v_call: TRBV6-5; d_call: -; cdr3_nt: TGTGCCAGCAGTTACTATGGGGCCCAAGAGACCCAGTACTTC; cdr3_aa: CASSYYGAQETQYF
j_call: TRBJ2-3; clone_size: -; v_call: TRBV6-4; d_call: TRBD2; cdr3_nt: TGTGCCAGCAGTGGCGGACTAGCCGGTTCGGGGGATACGCAGTATTTT; cdr3_aa: CASSGGLAGSGDTQYF
j_call: TRBJ1-5; clone_size: few; v_call: TRBV20-1; d_call: -; cdr3_nt: TGCAGTGCTTCCGGCGTAACTCCAGGGGTTCAGCCCCAGCATTTT; cdr3_aa: CSASGVTPGVQPQHF
j_call: TRBJ2-7; clone_size: many; v_call: TRBV7-2; d_call: TRBD2; cdr3_nt: TGTGCCAGCAGCTCCAGGGGTACTAGCGGATCCTACGAGCAGTACTTC; cdr3_aa: CASSSRGTSGSYEQYF
j_call: TRBJ2-1; clone_size: -; v_call: TRBV4-3; d_call: -; cdr3_nt: TGCGCCAGCAGCCAAGGAGCCTGGGGGTCTTACAATGAGCAGTTCTTC; cdr3_aa: CASSQGAWGSYNEQFF
j_call: TRBJ2-1; clone_size: few; v_call: TRBV7-9; d_call: TRBD2; cdr3_nt: TGTGCCAGCAGGAAGTCTAGCGGGGGGGGGAATGAGCAGTTCTTC; cdr3_aa: CASRKSSGGGNEQFF
j_call: TRBJ2-2; clone_size: -; v_call: TRBV12-3/TRBV12-4; d_call: -; cdr3_nt: TGTGCCAGCACCCCGGGGCAGTCAAACACCGGGGAGCTGTTTTTT; cdr3_aa: CASTPGQSNTGELFF
j_call: TRBJ1-1; clone_size: few; v_call: TRBV29-1; d_call: -; cdr3_nt: TGCAGCGTTGGGCTGGGGGTGACTGAAGCTTTCTTT; cdr3_aa: CSVGLGVTEAFF
j_call: TRBJ1-5; clone_size: few; v_call: TRBV20-1; d_call: TRBD1; cdr3_nt: TGCAGTGCGACAGGGGTCAATCAGCCCCAGCATTTT; cdr3_aa: CSATGVNQPQHF
j_call: TRBJ2-1; clone_size: few; v_call: TRBV5-1; d_call: TRBD2; cdr3_nt: TGCGCCAGCAGCCGAGAAGCGGGAGGCCCCTACAATGAGCAGTTCTTC; cdr3_aa: CASSREAGGPYNEQFF
j_call: TRBJ2-1; clone_size: -; v_call: TRBV20-1; d_call: -; cdr3_nt: TGCAGTGCTAGAGCCCCTATCGGCTATGCGGAGCGCTACAATGAGCAGTTCTTC; cdr3_aa: CSARAPIGYAERYNEQFF
j_call: TRBJ1-1; clone_size: -; v_call: TRBV10-2; d_call: -; cdr3_nt: TGCGCCAGCGGGGGACTGAGGGGGGTCACTGAAGCTTTCTTT; cdr3_aa: CASGGLRGVTEAFF
j_call: TRBJ2-1; clone_size: few; v_call: TRBV5-1; d_call: TRBD2; cdr3_nt: TGCGCCAGCAGCTTGGGAGGAGCCTCTAGCGGAGCCTACAATGAGCAGTTCTTC; cdr3_aa: CASSLGGASSGAYNEQFF
j_call: TRBJ1-1; clone_size: few; v_call: TRBV6-1; d_call: -; cdr3_nt: TGTGCCAGCACTATCTACCGGGGCCAGAACACTGAAGCTTTCTTT; cdr3_aa: CASTIYRGQNTEAFF
j_call: TRBJ2-2; clone_size: many; v_call: TRBV5-1; d_call: -; cdr3_nt: TGCGCCAGCAGCTTGCAGAGGGTGCACACCGGGGAGCTGTTTTTT; cdr3_aa: CASSLQRVHTGELFF
j_call: TRBJ1-6; clone_size: few; v_call: TRBV5-1; d_call: TRBD1; cdr3_nt: TGCGCCAGCAGCTTGACCCAGTGGACAGGGGAAAATTCACCCCTCCACTTT; cdr3_aa: CASSLTQWTGENSPLHF
j_call: TRBJ1-2; clone_size: few; v_call: TRBV7-2; d_call: -; cdr3_nt: TGTGCCAGCAGCCCTGACAGCATAAACTATGGCTACACCTTC; cdr3_aa: CASSPDSINYGYTF
j_call: TRBJ2-7; clone_size: few; v_call: TRBV5-1; d_call: TRBD2; cdr3_nt: TGCGCCAGCAGCTGGGAGGGACTAACCTACGAGCAGTACTTC; cdr3_aa: CASSWEGLTYEQYF
j_call: TRBJ2-3; clone_size: -; v_call: TRBV29-1; d_call: -; cdr3_nt: TGCAGCGTTCGTCTGTCCCACACAGATACGCAGTATTTT; cdr3_aa: CSVRLSHTDTQYF
j_call: TRBJ1-3; clone_size: -; v_call: TRBV4-3; d_call: -; cdr3_nt: TGCGCCAGCAGCCAAGGAGGCAATAGTGACGGAAACACCATATATTTT; cdr3_aa: CASSQGGNSDGNTIYF
j_call: TRBJ2-3; clone_size: -; v_call: TRBV29-1; d_call: TRBD2; cdr3_nt: TGCAGCGTACTAGCGGGAGGGCCTGTAGATACGCAGTATTTT; cdr3_aa: CSVLAGGPVDTQYF
j_call: TRBJ2-7; clone_size: many; v_call: TRBV20-1; d_call: -; cdr3_nt: TGCAGTGCTTGCCGTATCCTACGCTCCTACGAGCAGTACTTC; cdr3_aa: CSACRILRSYEQYF
j_call: TRBJ2-3; clone_size: few; v_call: TRBV29-1; d_call: -; cdr3_nt: TGCGGGACTCAAGCCCCCAGTACAGATACGCAGTATTTT; cdr3_aa: CGTQAPSTDTQYF
j_call: TRBJ1-4; clone_size: -; v_call: TRBV20-1; d_call: -; cdr3_nt: TGCAGTGCTCGACCGAGGGTCGAGGAAAAACTGTTTTTT; cdr3_aa: CSARPRVEEKLFF
j_call: TRBJ1-5; clone_size: -; v_call: TRBV4-2; d_call: -; cdr3_nt: TGTGCCAGCAGCCAAGTGGGAGGTAGGGGCCAGGCCCAGCATTTT; cdr3_aa: CASSQVGGRGQAQHF
j_call: TRBJ2-1; clone_size: few; v_call: TRBV27; d_call: TRBD2; cdr3_nt: TGTGCCAGCATCGGAGCGGGGGGGTACTTGGAGCAGTTCTTC; cdr3_aa: CASIGAGGYLEQFF
j_call: TRBJ2-7; clone_size: many; v_call: TRBV20-1; d_call: TRBD1; cdr3_nt: TGCAGTGCTAGGCCGGGACAGGGTGGGATTTACGAGCAGTACTTC; cdr3_aa: CSARPGQGGIYEQYF
j_call: TRBJ2-7; clone_size: few; v_call: TRBV7-2; d_call: TRBD1; cdr3_nt: TGTGCCAGCAGCCCTGGGACAGGTCCTAAAGGAAGGCAGTACTTC; cdr3_aa: CASSPGTGPKGRQYF
j_call: TRBJ2-7; clone_size: few; v_call: TRBV6-2/TRBV6-3; d_call: -; cdr3_nt: TGTGCCAGCCGAGACGGGTGGATGGAGCAGTACTTC; cdr3_aa: CASRDGWMEQYF
j_call: TRBJ2-1; clone_size: few; v_call: TRBV9; d_call: TRBD1; cdr3_nt: TGTGCCAGCAGCGCCGGAGGGACAGGTGGCTACAATGAGCAGTTCTTC; cdr3_aa: CASSAGGTGGYNEQFF
j_call: TRBJ1-2; clone_size: few; v_call: TRBV30; d_call: TRBD1; cdr3_nt: TGTGCCTGGGACCGGGACAGGGTCTATGGCTACACCTTC; cdr3_aa: CAWDRDRVYGYTF
j_call: TRBJ2-7; clone_size: -; v_call: TRBV7-9; d_call: -; cdr3_nt: TGTGCCAGCAGCCCTAGGACAGCCGAGCAGTACTTC; cdr3_aa: CASSPRTAEQYF
j_call: TRBJ1-2; clone_size: few; v_call: TRBV27; d_call: TRBD1; cdr3_nt: TGTGCCAGCAGTTCCATGACAGGGGGCAACTATGGCTACACCTTC; cdr3_aa: CASSSMTGGNYGYTF